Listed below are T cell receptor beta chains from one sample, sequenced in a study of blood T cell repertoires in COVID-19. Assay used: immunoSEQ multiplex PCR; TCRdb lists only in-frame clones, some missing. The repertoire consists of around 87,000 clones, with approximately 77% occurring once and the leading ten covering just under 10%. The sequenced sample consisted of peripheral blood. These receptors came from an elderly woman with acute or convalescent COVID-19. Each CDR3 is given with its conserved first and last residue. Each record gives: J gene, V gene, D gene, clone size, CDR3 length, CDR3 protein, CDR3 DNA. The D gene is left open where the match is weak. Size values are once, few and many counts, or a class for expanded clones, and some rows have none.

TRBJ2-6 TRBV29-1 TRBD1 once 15 CSATGGGGGANVLTF TGCAGCGCTACAGGGGGTGGTGGTGGGGCCAACGTCCTGACTTTC
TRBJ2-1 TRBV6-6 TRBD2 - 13 CASRLAGDHEQFF TGTGCCAGCCGACTAGCGGGGGACCATGAGCAGTTCTTC
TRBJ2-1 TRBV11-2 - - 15 CASSSTMSGLGEQFF TGTGCCAGCAGCTCCACGATGAGCGGCCTAGGTGAGCAGTTCTTC
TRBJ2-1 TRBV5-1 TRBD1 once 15 CASSSTGTGVDEQFF TGCGCCAGCAGCTCAACCGGGACAGGGGTTGATGAGCAGTTCTTC
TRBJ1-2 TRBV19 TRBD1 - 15 CASSGGTGGFGGYTF TGTGCCAGTAGTGGAGGGACAGGGGGATTTGGTGGCTACACCTTC
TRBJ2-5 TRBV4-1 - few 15 CASSQTGTNQETQYF TGCGCCAGCAGCCAAACCGGGACAAACCAAGAGACCCAGTACTTC
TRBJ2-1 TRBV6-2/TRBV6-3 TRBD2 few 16 CASSLPRLAGLDEQFF TGTGCCAGCAGCCTCCCTCGACTAGCGGGTTTAGATGAGCAGTTCTTC
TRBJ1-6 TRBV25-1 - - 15 CASRRGTSYNSPLHF TGTGCCAGCAGGAGGGGGACCTCCTATAATTCACCCCTCCACTTT
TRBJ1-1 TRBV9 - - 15 CASSVGGGENTEAFF TGTGCCAGCAGCGTAGGGGGCGGGGAGAACACTGAAGCTTTCTTT
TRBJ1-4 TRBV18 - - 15 CASSREKQINEKLFF TGTGCCAGCTCACGAGAGAAACAGATTAATGAAAAACTGTTTTTT
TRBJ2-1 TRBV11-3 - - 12 CASSFSGNEQFF TGTGCCAGCAGCTTCTCGGGAAATGAGCAGTTCTTC
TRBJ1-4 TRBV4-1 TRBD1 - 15 CASSPAGTGWEKLFF TGCGCCAGCAGCCCCGCCGGGACAGGGTGGGAAAAACTGTTTTTT
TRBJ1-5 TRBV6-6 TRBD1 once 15 CASSAGQVNNQPQHF TGTGCCAGCAGTGCCGGACAGGTGAACAATCAGCCCCAGCATTTT
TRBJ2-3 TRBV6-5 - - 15 CASSSLGAGPDTQYF TGTGCCAGCAGTTCCCTCGGGGCGGGACCAGATACGCAGTATTTT
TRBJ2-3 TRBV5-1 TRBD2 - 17 CASSLAGSGGGTDTQYF TGCGCCAGCAGCTTGGCTGGCTCGGGGGGGGGCACAGATACGCAGTATTTT
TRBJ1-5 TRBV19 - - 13 CASSIGRDQPQHF TGTGCCAGTAGTATTGGGAGGGATCAGCCCCAGCATTTT
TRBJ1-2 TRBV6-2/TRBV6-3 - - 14 CASSYRRDNYGYTF TGTGCCAGCAGTTACAGGCGGGACAACTATGGCTACACCTTC
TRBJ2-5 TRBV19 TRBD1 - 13 CASSINRGETQYF TGTGCCAGTAGTATAAACAGGGGAGAGACCCAGTACTTC
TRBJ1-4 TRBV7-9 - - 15 CASSLGAGRYEKLFF TGTGCCAGCAGCTTAGGTGCCGGGAGATATGAAAAACTGTTTTTT
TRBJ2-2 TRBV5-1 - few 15 CASSLVSFNTGELFF TGCGCCAGCAGCTTGGTATCTTTTAACACCGGGGAGCTGTTTTTT
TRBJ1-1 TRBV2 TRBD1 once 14 CASSEGQPNTEAFF TGTGCCAGCAGCGAGGGACAGCCGAACACTGAAGCTTTCTTT
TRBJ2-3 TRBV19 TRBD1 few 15 CASSIRGPSTDTQYF TGTGCCAGTAGTATAAGGGGGCCGAGCACAGATACGCAGTATTTT
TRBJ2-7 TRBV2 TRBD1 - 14 CASLRGTGYREQYF TGTGCCAGCCTCAGGGGGACAGGGTATCGCGAGCAGTACTTC
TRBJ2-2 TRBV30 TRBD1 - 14 CAWKGDSNFGELFF TGTGCCTGGAAGGGGGACAGCAACTTCGGGGAGCTGTTTTTT
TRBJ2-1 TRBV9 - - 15 CASSVMESSYNEQFF TGTGCCAGCAGCGTAATGGAGAGCTCCTACAATGAGCAGTTCTTC
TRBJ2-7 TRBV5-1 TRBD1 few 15 CASSPSRDRGPEQYF TGCGCCAGCAGCCCAAGCCGGGACAGGGGGCCCGAGCAGTACTTC
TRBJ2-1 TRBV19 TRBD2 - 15 CASSIDPSGSREQFF TGTGCCAGTAGTATAGACCCTAGCGGGAGTCGTGAGCAGTTCTTC
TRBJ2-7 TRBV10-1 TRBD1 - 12 CASSGTGYEQYF TGCGCCAGCAGTGGGACAGGCTACGAGCAGTACTTC
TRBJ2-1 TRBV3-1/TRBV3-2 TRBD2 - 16 CASSRRGGEYENEQFF TGTGCCAGCAGCCGTCGGGGGGGAGAGTACGAGAATGAGCAGTTCTTC
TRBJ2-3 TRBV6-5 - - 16 CASSSPQGKRTDTQYF TGTGCCAGCAGTTCTCCTCAGGGAAAGAGGACAGATACGCAGTATTTT
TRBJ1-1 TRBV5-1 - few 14 CASSLWAANTEAFF TGCGCCAGCAGCTTATGGGCCGCGAACACTGAAGCTTTCTTT
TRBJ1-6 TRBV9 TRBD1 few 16 CASSVGQGGTNSPLHF TGTGCCAGCAGCGTAGGACAGGGGGGGACTAATTCACCCCTCCACTTT
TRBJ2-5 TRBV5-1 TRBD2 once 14 CASSSGTRRETQYF TGCGCCAGCAGCTCCGGGACTAGAAGGGAGACCCAGTACTTC
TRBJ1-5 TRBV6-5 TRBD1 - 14 CASRRQGRHQPQHF TGTGCCAGCCGGAGACAGGGGCGTCATCAGCCCCAGCATTTT
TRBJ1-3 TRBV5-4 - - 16 CAIHRDGGVSGNTIYF TGTGCCATCCATAGGGACGGAGGGGTGTCTGGAAACACCATATATTTT
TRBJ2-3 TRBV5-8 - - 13 CASSRDNTDTQYF TGTGCCAGCAGCAGGGACAACACAGATACGCAGTATTTT
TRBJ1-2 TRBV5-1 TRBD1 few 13 CASSPGTGGGYTF TGCGCCAGCAGCCCCGGGACAGGGGGTGGCTACACCTTC
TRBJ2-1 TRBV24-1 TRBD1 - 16 CATSHTGVGADNEQFF TGTGCCACCAGTCATACAGGGGTAGGCGCGGACAATGAGCAGTTCTTC
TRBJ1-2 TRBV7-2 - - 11 CASSPGDGYTF TGTGCCAGCAGCCCGGGGGATGGCTACACCTTC
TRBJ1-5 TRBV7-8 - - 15 CASSLAGSGNQPQHF TGTGCCAGCAGCTTGGCAGGGTCGGGCAATCAGCCCCAGCATTTT
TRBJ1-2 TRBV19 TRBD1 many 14 CASSPTGQARGYTF TGTGCCAGTAGTCCCACAGGACAGGCAAGGGGCTACACCTTC
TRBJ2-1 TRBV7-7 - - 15 CASSLDAGFHNEQFF TGTGCTAGCAGCTTAGATGCGGGATTCCACAATGAGCAGTTCTTC
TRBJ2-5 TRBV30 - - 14 CAWSVGGAQETQYF TGTGCCTGGAGTGTAGGCGGGGCACAAGAGACCCAGTACTTC
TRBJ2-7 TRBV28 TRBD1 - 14 CASSTPGTGYEQYF TGTGCCAGCAGTACCCCCGGGACAGGCTACGAGCAGTACTTC
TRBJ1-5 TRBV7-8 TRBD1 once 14 CASSARDRGSAQHF TGTGCCAGCAGCGCAAGGGACAGGGGATCGGCCCAGCATTTT
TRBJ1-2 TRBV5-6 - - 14 CASSLVSANYGYTF TGTGCCAGCAGCTTGGTATCGGCTAACTATGGCTACACCTTC
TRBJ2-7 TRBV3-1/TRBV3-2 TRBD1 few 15 CASSQDWDRVGEQYF TGTGCCAGCAGCCAAGATTGGGACAGGGTCGGGGAGCAGTACTTC
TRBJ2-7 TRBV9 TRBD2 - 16 CASSVAPAGGNHEQYF TGTGCCAGCAGCGTAGCCCCAGCGGGAGGGAACCACGAGCAGTACTTC
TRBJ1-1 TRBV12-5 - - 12 CASSRRNTEAFF TGTGCTAGTTCTAGGAGGAACACTGAAGCTTTCTTT